This record covers a single T cell receptor (beta chain). Its antigen has not been determined. No much larger clone exists at a distance of one base, and base qualities are not known. The sample originates from a study of memory CD4+ T cells and cytomegalovirus serostatus (dated by TCRdb to about 2019). Some background on the complete study: A total of some 35 healthy Belgian adults, of whom 9 were CMV seropositive and approximately 25 were CMV seronegative, were included in the cohort. CD4+ memory TCRbeta repertoires of a Belgian cohort with known cytomegalovirus serostatus were sequenced in order to replicate a published TCR-based CMV serostatus classifier. Points the paper makes about the study in general: On the Belgian cohort, the classifier based on the original framework reached a median bootstrapped AUC of approximately 0.95, with a 95% CI of 0.76-1.00. Among the 150 to 200 previously reported CMV-associated TCRbeta sequences, some 67 showed up in the CD4+ memory repertoires, with each one found in between one and five individuals. For predicting CMV serostatus, the median bootstrapped AUC was approximately 0.96 using the original framework and 0.91 using a US-trained random forest. Only CD4+CD45RO+ memory cells were sequenced, in contrast to the original study, which included naive and memory CD4+ and CD8+ populations. The results were interpreted as suggesting that the CMV-associated TCR signature is largely present in the CD4+ memory repertoire.

The Quick-DNA Microprep Kit was used to extract genomic DNA from the sorted cells. TCRbeta DNA was amplified with the immunoSEQ hsTCRbeta kit following the manufacturer's protocol. An Illumina MiSeq instrument was used to sequence the TCRbeta libraries. The authors' pipeline ran thus. Removing out-of-frame sequences left a few million distinct TCRbeta sequences, an average of roughly 67,000 per individual. Each individual was scored according to the count of some 160 previously reported CMV-associated TCRbeta sequences and the total productive distinct TCRbeta count. A beta-binomial model was reimplemented in Python, and scikit-learn random forests with default parameters were trained on US cohort data. Classifier performance on the Belgian cohort was summarized as median AUC with percentile confidence intervals over 10,000 bootstrap iterations. As stored in TCRdb, this immuneACCESS dataset retains in-frame rearrangements with V and J assigned. A fraction of the clones does not appear; measured against another copy, unresolved V genes explain less than half of the discrepancy, and the remainder lacks a known reason. V, J and clone size derive from that table, while D and trimming were established from the DNA sequence. Recorded for this sample are tens of thousands of clones; over 65% of them occurred a single time. Of the sample, approximately 1.9% is held by the ten largest clones.

V drops 5 bases and J drops 5 bases, leaving 22 bases in between. The CDR3 has 18 amino acids, counting the end cysteine and phenylalanine. Only CDR3 DNA remains: 54 bases, in frame from the first base. A FACSAria II was used to sort memory CD4+ T cells, defined as single viable CD3+CD4+CD8-CD45RO+ cells. CMV serostatus was determined using a Roche Elecsys assay that detects serum IgG against CMV pp150, pp28, p38 and p52. Once the samples were thawed, total CD4+ T cells were enriched through positive selection using CD4 magnetic microbeads. The samples came from a different study that was designed specifically to examine the CD4+ T cell memory repertoire. Peripheral blood mononuclear cells were isolated and cryopreserved according to standard operating procedures, and serum was kept at -80 degrees C. The staining relied on CD3-PerCP (BW264/56), CD4-APC (RPA-T4), CD45RO-PE (UCHT1) and CD8-Pacific Orange (3B5) antibodies, and Sytox blue was used to exclude non-viable cells.

Sequenced material: memory CD4+ T cells from blood. The sequence joins TRBV6-7 to TRBJ2-6, with the D gene too uncertain to name. TRBV6-7 has ORF status, its function being uncertain. The source is an adult in good health and CMV-seronegative. CDR3 region: CASSRFSRIQSRANVLTF. The bases read TGTGCCAGCAGTCGCTTTTCGCGTATACAAAGTCGGGCCAACGTCCTGACTTTC.